The 8 T cell receptor beta chains given below trace back to one sample, sequenced in a study of cytomegalovirus exposure and HLA in healthy donors. Vbeta (60) and Jbeta (13) primers were used in the PCR. The assay was immunoSEQ multiplex PCR, and TCRdb's table has in-frame clones only and misses some. The data show some 70,000 clones, about four fifths seen once. Sequencing input: PBMCs. These receptors came from a man aged 18 to 29 in good health and CMV-seropositive.

J is TRBJ1-2 and V is TRBV2; 7 bases are shared with TRBD1. Trimming at V came to 6 bases and at J to 7 bases, leaving 2 bases not matched to a gene. Germline loops: CDR1 SNHLY, CDR2 FYNNEI. This CDR3 region has 11 residues. CDR3 nucleotides: TGTGCCAGCAGCCCAGGGGGTGGCTACACCTTC. Its protein product is CASSPGGGYTF.

The chain couples TRBV6-1 to TRBJ1-2; 7 nucleotides line up with TRBD1. J lost 6 bases, V lost 6 bases, and 10 bases had no gene match. Germline CDR1 is MNHNS and CDR2 is SASEGT. This CDR3 has 14 residues. The CDR3 sequence is CASRAGQETNGYTF. DNA of the CDR3: TGTGCCAGCAGAGCAGGACAGGAGACGAATGGCTACACCTTC.

J is TRBJ1-1 and V is TRBV11-3; no firm D call. V gave up 5 bases and J gave up 1 base, with 8 bases separating them. Per germline, CDR1 SGHNT and CDR2 YENEEA. The length of the CDR3 is 13 residues. The CDR3 DNA follows: TGTGCCAGCAGCCAAACACCGAACACTGAAGCTTTCTTT. Its translation: CASSQTPNTEAFF.

The chain employs TRBV29-1 and TRBJ1-1; D may be TRBD1 (5 bases). The V end was cut by 3 bases, the J end by 1 base, with 6 bases between. The length of the CDR3 is 12 residues. The germline gives CDR1 SQVTM, CDR2 ANQGSEA. The chain's CDR3 is CSVDRGNTEAFF. CDR3 bases: TGCAGCGTTGATAGGGGGAACACTGAAGCTTTCTTT.

This chain links TRBV2 with TRBJ2-2, with 9 positions matching TRBD2. This CDR3 region has 16 residues. J lost 3 bases, V lost 6 bases, and 8 bases had no gene match. Germline V gene data show CDR1 as SNHLY and CDR2 as FYNNEI. This CDR3 is CASSAQAGGDTGELFF. The CDR3 DNA reads as TGTGCCAGCAGCGCCCAAGCGGGAGGCGACACCGGGGAGCTGTTTTTT.

This chain joins TRBV2 and TRBJ2-7, with D tentatively TRBD1 (5 bases). Trimming shortened V by 2 bases and J by 5 bases, and 16 bases separated the two germline ends. Germline V gene data show CDR1 as SNHLY and CDR2 as FYNNEI. The CDR3 spans 15 residues. The CDR3 sequence is CASSERQLGPHEQYF. The DNA of the CDR3 is TGTGCCAGCAGTGAACGCCAGCTGGGGCCCCACGAGCAGTACTTC.

J is TRBJ1-1 and V is TRBV27; no clear D gene. There are 13 residues in the CDR3. Trimming pared 0 bases from V and 2 bases from J, leaving 4 bases between. In germline, CDR1 is MNHEY, CDR2 SMNVEV (reference sequence). The CDR3 spells CASSLSRNTEAFF. CDR3 DNA: TGTGCCAGCAGTTTATCCAGAAACACTGAAGCTTTCTTT.

The chain has TRBV4-2 and TRBJ1-1; TRBD1 is a possible D gene (5 bases). V was cut by 4 bases and J by 4 bases, with 10 bases left in between. From germline, CDR1 is LGHNA and CDR2 YNFKEQ. The CDR3 has 13 amino acids. DNA for the CDR3: TGTGCCAGCAGCCCGGATCAGGGCACTGAAGCTTTCTTT. This gives the protein CASSPDQGTEAFF.